This paragraph reports one T cell receptor (beta chain). Its antigen is currently unknown. These data are taken from a study of cytomegalovirus exposure and HLA in healthy donors. Trimming pared 5 bases from V and 2 bases from J, leaving 16 bases between. The CDR3 totals 15 residues. Germline V lookup: CDR1 MNHEY, CDR2 SMNVEV (reference sequence). The PCR ran on 60 Vbeta and 13 Jbeta primers. Libraries were prepared by immunoSEQ multiplex PCR; TCRdb keeps only in-frame clonotypes and omits some of them. The data show about 150,000 clones, approximately 72% seen once. The study's findings and limits: It was assumed in the presence/absence analyses that sequencing depth was roughly uniform across donors. Reported results showed that the classifier diagnosed cytomegalovirus status with high specificity and sensitivity. Later analysis suggested links between common viral pathogens and several top significant clusters.

Sequenced: PBMCs. The V gene is TRBV27, the J gene TRBJ2-7, with D possibly being TRBD2 (5 bases). The receptor was isolated from a young man in good health and CMV-seronegative. In DNA form, the CDR3 reads TGTGCCAGCAGTCCTGAGCGAGGGCGGACCTACGAGCAGTACTTC. Translated, it gives CASSPERGRTYEQYF.